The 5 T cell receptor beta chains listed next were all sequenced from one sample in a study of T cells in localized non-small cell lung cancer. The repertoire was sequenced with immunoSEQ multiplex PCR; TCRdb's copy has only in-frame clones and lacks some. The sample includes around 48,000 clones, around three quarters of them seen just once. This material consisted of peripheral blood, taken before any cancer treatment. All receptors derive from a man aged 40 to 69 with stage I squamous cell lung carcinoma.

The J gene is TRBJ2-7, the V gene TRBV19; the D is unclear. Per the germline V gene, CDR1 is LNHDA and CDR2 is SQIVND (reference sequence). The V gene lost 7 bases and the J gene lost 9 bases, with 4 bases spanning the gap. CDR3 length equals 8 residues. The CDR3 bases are TGTGCCAGTATCGTGCAGTACTTC. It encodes CASIVQYF.

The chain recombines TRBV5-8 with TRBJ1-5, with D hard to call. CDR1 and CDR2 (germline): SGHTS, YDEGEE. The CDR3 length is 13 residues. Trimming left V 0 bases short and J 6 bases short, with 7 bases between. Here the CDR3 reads CASSLAGGQPQHF. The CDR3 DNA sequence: TGTGCCAGCAGCTTGGCGGGTGGTCAGCCCCAGCATTTT.

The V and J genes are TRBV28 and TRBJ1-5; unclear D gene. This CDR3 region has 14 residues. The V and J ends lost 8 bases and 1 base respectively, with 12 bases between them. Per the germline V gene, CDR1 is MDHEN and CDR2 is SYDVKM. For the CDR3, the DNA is TGTGCCAGCCGTACGGGAGTGAGCAATCAGCCCCAGCATTTT. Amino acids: CASRTGVSNQPQHF.

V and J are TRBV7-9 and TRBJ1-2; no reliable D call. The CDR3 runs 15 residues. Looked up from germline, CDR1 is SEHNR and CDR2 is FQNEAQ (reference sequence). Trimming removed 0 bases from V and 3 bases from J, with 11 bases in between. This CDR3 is CASSLASQPDYGYTF. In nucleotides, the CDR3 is TGTGCCAGCAGCTTAGCGAGTCAGCCCGACTATGGCTACACCTTC. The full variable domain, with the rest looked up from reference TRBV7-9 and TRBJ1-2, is DTGVSQNPRHKITKRGQNVTFRCDPISEHNRLYWYRQTLGQGPEFLTYFQNEAQLEKSRLLSDRFSAERPKGSFSTLEIQRTEQGDSAMYLCASSLASQPDYGYTFGSGTRLTVV.

CDR3 amino acids: CAWSAELGLAGTDTQYF. The CDR3 nucleotides read TGTGCCTGGAGTGCCGAGCTGGGACTAGCGGGCACAGATACGCAGTATTTT. The chain joins TRBV30 to TRBJ2-3; 11 bases are shared with TRBD2. The V segment lost 1 base and the J segment 1 base; nucleotides outside the gene matches: 7. Germline V gene data show CDR1 as GTSNPN and CDR2 as SVGIG (reference sequence). CDR3 length: 17 residues.